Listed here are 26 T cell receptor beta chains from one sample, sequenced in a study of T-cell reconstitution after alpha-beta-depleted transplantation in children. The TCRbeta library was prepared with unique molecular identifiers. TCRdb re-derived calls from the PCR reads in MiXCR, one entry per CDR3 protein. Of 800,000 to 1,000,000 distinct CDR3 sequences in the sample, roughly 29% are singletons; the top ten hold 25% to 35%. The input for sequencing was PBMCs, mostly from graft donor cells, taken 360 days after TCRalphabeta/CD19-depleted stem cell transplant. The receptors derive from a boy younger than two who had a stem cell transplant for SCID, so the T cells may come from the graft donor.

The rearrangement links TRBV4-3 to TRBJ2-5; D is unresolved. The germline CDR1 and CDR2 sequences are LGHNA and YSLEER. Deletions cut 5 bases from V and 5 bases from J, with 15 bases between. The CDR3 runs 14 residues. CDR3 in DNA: TGCGCCAGCAGCACCGGGCCCTTAAGGGAGACCCAGTACTTC. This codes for CASSTGPLRETQYF.

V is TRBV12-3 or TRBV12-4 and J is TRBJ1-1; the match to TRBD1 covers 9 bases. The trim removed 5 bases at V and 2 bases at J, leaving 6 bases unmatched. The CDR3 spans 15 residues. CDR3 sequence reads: CASSKTGGLNTEAFF. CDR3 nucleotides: TGTGCCAGCAGTAAAACAGGGGGCCTCAACACTGAAGCTTTCTTT.

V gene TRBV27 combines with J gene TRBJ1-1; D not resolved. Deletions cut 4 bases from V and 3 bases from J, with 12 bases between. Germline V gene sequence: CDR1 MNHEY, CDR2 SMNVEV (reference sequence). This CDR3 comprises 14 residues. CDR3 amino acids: CASSSYGRHTEAFF. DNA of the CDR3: TGTGCCAGCAGTTCCTATGGCAGACACACTGAAGCTTTCTTT.

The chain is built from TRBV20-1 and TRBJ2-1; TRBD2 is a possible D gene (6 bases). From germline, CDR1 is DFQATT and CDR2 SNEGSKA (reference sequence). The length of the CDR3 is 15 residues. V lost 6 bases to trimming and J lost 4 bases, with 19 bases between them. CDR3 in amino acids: CSAKEAGRPYNEQFF. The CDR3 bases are TGCAGTGCCAAAGAGGCGGGGAGGCCTTACAATGAGCAGTTCTTC.

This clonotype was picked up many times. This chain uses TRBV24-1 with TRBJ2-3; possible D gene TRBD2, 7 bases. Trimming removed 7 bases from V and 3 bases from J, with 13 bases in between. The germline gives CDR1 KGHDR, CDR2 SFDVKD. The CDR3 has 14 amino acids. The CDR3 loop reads CATSWRGGTDTQYF. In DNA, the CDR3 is TGTGCCACCAGCTGGAGGGGGGGAACAGATACGCAGTATTTT.

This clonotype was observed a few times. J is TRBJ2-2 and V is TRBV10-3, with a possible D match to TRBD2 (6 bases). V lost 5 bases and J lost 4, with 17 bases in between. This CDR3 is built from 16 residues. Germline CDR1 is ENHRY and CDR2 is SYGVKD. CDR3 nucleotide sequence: TGTGCCATCAGTACCAGCGGGCAGGGCGTCACCGGGGAGCTGTTTTTT. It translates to CAISTSGQGVTGELFF.

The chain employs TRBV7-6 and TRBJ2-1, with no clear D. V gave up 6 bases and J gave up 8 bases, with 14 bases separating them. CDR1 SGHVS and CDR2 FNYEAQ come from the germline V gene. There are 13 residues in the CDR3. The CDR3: CASSISLNDEQFF. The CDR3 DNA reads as TGTGCCAGCAGTATTTCCCTCAACGATGAGCAGTTCTTC.

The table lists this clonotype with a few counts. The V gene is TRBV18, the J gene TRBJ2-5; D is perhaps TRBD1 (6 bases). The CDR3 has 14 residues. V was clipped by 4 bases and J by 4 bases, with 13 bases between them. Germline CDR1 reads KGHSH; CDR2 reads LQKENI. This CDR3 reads CASSRALQGETQYF. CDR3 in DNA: TGTGCCAGCTCACGGGCCTTACAGGGAGAGACCCAGTACTTC.

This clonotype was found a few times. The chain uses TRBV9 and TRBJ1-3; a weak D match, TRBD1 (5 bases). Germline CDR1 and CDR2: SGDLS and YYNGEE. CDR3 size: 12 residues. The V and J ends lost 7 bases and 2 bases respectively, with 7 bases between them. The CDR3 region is CASGGAGNTIYF. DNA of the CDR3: TGTGCCAGCGGGGGAGCTGGAAACACCATATATTTT.

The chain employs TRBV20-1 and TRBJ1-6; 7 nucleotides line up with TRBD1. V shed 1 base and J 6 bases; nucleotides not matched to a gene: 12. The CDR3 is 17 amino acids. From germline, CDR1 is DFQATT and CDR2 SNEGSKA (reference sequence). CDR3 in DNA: TGCAGTGCTAGAGGGGGACGTCGGGACAGCTTTAATTCACCCCTCCACTTT. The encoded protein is CSARGGRRDSFNSPLHF.

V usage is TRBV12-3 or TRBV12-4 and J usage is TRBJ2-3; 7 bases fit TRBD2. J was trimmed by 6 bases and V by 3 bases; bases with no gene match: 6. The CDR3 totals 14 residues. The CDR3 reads CASSLAGVGDTQYF. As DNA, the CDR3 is TGTGCCAGCAGTTTGGCGGGGGTGGGGGATACGCAGTATTTT.

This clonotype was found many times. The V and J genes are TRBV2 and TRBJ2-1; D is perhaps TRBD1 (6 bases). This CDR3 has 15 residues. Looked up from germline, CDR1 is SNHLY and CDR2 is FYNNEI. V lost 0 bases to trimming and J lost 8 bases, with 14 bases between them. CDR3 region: CASSEARTGNDEQFF. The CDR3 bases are TGTGCCAGCAGTGAAGCGCGAACAGGGAACGATGAGCAGTTCTTC. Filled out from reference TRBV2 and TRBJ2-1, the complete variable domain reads EPEVTQTPSHQVTQMGQEVILRCVPISNHLYFYWYRQILGQKVEFLVSFYNNEISEKSEIFDDQFSVERPDGSNFTLKIRSTKLEDSAMYFCASSEARTGNDEQFFGPGTRLTVL.

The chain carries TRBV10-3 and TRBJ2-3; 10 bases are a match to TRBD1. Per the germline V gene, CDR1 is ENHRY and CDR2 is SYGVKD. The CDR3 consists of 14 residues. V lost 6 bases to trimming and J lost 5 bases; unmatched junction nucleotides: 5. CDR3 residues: CAISGTGEVDTQYF. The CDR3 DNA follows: TGTGCCATCAGCGGGACAGGGGAGGTAGATACGCAGTATTTT.

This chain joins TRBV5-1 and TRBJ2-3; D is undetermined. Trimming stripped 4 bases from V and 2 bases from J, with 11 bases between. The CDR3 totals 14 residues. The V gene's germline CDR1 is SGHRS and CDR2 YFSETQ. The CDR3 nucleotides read TGCGCCAGCAGCGACCCCGGGTTCACAGATACGCAGTATTTT. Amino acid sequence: CASSDPGFTDTQYF.

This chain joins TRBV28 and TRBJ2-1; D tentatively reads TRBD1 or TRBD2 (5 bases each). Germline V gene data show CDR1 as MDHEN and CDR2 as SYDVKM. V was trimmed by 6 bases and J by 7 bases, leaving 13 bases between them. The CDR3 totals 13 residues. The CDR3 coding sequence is TGTGCCAGCAGCCTGGGGGAATTGAATGAGCAGTTCTTC. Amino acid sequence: CASSLGELNEQFF.

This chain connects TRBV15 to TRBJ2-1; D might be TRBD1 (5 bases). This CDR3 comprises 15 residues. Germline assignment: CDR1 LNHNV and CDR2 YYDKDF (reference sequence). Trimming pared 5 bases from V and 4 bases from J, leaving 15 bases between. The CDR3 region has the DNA TGTGCCACCAGCTCCCGCCGGCAGGGATACAATGAGCAGTTCTTC. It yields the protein CATSSRRQGYNEQFF.

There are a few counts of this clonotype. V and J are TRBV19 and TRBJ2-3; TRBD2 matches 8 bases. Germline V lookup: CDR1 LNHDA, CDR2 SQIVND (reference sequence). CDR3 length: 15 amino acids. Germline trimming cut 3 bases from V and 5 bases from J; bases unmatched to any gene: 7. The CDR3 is CASSMAGGGRDTQYF. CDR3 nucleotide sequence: TGTGCCAGTAGTATGGCGGGGGGAGGCAGAGATACGCAGTATTTT.

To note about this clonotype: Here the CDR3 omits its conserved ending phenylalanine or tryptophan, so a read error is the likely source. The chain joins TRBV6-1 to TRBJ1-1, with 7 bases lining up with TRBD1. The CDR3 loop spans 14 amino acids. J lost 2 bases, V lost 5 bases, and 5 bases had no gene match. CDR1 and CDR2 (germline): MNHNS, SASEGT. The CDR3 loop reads CASSKDRVNTEAFC. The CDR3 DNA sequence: TGTGCCAGCAGTAAAGACAGGGTAAACACTGAAGCTTTCTGT.

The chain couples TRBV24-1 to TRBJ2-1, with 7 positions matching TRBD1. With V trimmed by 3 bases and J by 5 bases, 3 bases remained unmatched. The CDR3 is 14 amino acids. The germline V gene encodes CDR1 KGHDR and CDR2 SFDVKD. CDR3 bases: TGTGCCACCAGTGATGGACAGGCAGACAATGAGCAGTTCTTC. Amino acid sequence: CATSDGQADNEQFF.

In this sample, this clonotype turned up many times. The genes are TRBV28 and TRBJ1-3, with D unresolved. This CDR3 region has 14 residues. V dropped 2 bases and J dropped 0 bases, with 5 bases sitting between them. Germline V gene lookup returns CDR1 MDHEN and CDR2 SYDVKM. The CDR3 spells CASSLPGSGNTIYF. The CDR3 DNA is TGTGCCAGCAGTTTACCAGGCTCTGGAAACACCATATATTTT.

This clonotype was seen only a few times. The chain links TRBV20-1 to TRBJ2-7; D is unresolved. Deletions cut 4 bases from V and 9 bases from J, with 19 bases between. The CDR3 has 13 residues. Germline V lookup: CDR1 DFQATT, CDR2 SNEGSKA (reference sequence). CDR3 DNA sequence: TGCAGTGCTACTTCGGACGCCCTCCTGGGGCAGTACTTC. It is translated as CSATSDALLGQYF.

The CDR3 DNA is TGCGCCAGCAGCTGGCCTCGTAGCGGCCAAGAGACCCAGTACTTC. It yields the protein CASSWPRSGQETQYF. The genes are TRBV5-1 and TRBJ2-5; D is perhaps TRBD2 (6 bases). From germline, CDR1 is SGHRS and CDR2 YFSETQ. V was shortened by 3 bases and J by 1 base, with 13 bases between the two germline ends. This CDR3 has 15 amino acids.

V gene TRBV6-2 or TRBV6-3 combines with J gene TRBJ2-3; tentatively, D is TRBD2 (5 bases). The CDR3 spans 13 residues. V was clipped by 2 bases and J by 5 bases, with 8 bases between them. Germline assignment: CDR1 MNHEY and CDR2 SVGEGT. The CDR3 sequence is CASSYVRGDTQYF. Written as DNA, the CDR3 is TGTGCCAGCAGTTACGTTCGGGGAGATACGCAGTATTTT.

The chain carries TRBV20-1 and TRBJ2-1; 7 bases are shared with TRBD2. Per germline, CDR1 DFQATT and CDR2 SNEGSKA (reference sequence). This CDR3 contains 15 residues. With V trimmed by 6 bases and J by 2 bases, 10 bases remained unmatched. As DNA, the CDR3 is TGCAGTGCCGCATCGGGGGGAGAGGCCTACAATGAGCAGTTCTTC. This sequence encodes CSAASGGEAYNEQFF.

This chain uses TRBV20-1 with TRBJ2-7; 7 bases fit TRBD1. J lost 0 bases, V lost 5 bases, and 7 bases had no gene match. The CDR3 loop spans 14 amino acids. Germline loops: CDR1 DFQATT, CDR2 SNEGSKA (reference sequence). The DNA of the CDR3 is TGCAGTGCTGGCCGATGGGACAGCTCCTACGAGCAGTACTTC. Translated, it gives CSAGRWDSSYEQYF.

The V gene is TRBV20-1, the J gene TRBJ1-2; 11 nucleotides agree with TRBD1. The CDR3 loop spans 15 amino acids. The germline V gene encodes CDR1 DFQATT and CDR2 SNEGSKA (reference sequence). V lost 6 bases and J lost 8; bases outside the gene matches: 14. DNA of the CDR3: TGCAGTGCGAAGGACAGGGGGCGCCCCATGAGGGGCTACACCTTC. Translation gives CSAKDRGRPMRGYTF.